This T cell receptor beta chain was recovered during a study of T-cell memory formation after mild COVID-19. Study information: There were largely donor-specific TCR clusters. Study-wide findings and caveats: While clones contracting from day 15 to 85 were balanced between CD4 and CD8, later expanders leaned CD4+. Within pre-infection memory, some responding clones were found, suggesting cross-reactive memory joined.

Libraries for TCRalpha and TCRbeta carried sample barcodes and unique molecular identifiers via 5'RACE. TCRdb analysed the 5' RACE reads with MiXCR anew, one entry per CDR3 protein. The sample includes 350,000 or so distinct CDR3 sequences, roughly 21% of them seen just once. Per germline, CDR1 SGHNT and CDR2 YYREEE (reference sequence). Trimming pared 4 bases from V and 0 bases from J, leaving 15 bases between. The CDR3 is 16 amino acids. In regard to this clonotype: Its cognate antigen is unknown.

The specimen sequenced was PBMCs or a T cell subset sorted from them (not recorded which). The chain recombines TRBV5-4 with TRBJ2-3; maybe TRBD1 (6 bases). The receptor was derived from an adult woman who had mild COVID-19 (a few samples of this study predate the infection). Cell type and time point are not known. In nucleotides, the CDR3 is TGTGCCAGCAGCAGAGACCCGGGACAAAGCACAGATACGCAGTATTTT. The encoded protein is CASSRDPGQSTDTQYF.